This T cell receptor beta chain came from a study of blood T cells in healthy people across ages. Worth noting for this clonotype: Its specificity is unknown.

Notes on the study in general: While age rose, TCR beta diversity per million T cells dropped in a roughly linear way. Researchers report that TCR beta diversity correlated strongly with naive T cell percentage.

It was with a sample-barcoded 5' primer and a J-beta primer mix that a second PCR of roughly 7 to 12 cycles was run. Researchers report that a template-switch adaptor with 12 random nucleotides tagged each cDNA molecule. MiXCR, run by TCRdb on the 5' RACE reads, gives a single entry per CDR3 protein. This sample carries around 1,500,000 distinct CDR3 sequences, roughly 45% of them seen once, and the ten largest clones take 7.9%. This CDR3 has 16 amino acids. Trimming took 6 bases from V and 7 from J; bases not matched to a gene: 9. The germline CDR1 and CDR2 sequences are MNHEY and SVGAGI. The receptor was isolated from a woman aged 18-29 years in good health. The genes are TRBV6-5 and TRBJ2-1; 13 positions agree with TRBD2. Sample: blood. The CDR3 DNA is TGTGCCAGCAGCCAGTTCGGGACTAGCGGGACGAATGAGCAGTTCTTC. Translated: CASSQFGTSGTNEQFF.